The rows below give T cell receptor beta chains drawn from one sample of a study of T cell responses to AZD1222 COVID-19 vaccine. Clones were read by immunoSEQ multiplex PCR, and TCRdb kept only the in-frame ones, dropping some. Of about 130,000 clones in the sample, around 90% are singletons; the top ten hold under 2%. This specimen consisted of peripheral blood, obtained on day 0 of AZD1222 vaccination. The receptors originated from an adult in good health. Both conserved end residues are part of each CDR3. Fields, in order: clone size, V gene, CDR3 protein. The size entry is marked missing in some rows and otherwise reads once, few, many or a size class.

size: NA
V: TRBV19
CDR3: CASSNSGNTIYF

size: NA
V: TRBV2
CDR3: CASTGREGMWSNQPQHF

size: NA
V: TRBV5-1
CDR3: CASSLEPMGGGYTF

size: NA
V: TRBV28
CDR3: CASSPGQYNSPLHF

size: NA
V: TRBV19
CDR3: CASSWPPGRSTDTQYF

size: NA
V: TRBV24-1
CDR3: CATSDLIDGYTF

size: NA
V: TRBV30
CDR3: CAWSVRAGGADTQYF

size: few
V: TRBV19
CDR3: CASKEGPSSYEQYF

size: NA
V: TRBV27
CDR3: CASSLLGDQPQHF

size: NA
V: TRBV7-2
CDR3: CASISGEGATYSNQPQHF

size: NA
V: TRBV7-2
CDR3: CASSPEPTGHYTF

size: NA
V: TRBV6-5
CDR3: CASRGTDNEKLFF

size: NA
V: TRBV14
CDR3: CASSQARGSGYAFF

size: NA
V: TRBV5-1
CDR3: CASSYRSGGTDTQYF

size: once
V: TRBV10-3
CDR3: CAISEPGAIGTEAFF

size: NA
V: TRBV6-4
CDR3: CASSDRVGQPQHF

size: NA
V: TRBV13
CDR3: CASRTGGGTTEAFF

size: once
V: TRBV19
CDR3: CASSMTANTEAFF

size: NA
V: TRBV6-5
CDR3: CASSLRTDYEQYF